The 31 T cell receptor beta chains in this list originate from one sample, sequenced in a study of OX40 agonist ivuxolimab in advanced cancers. Some clones are missing from TCRdb's copy, which holds only in-frame ones; the method was immunoSEQ multiplex PCR. This sample carries about 72,000 clones, 88% of them seen once, and the ten largest clones take around 0.96%. The source was CD4+ or CD8+ T cells sorted from blood, collected in a trial of the OX40 agonist ivuxolimab. Receptors were obtained from an adult with an advanced solid tumor such as melanoma, head and neck, liver or kidney cancer.

This chain uses TRBV7-2 with TRBJ2-4; 9 positions agree with TRBD2. In germline, CDR1 is SGHTA, CDR2 FQGNSA. This CDR3 has 19 amino acids. V shed 5 bases and J 0 bases; nucleotides not matched to a gene: 14. The CDR3 loop reads CASSPEATGLAAAKNIQYF. In DNA form, the CDR3 reads TGTGCCAGCAGCCCCGAAGCAACGGGACTAGCAGCAGCCAAAAACATTCAGTACTTC. The whole variable domain, remainder taken from reference TRBV7-2 and TRBJ2-4, is GAGVSQSPSNKVTEKGKDVELRCDPISGHTALYWYRQSLGQGLEFLIYFQGNSAPDKSGLPSDRFSAERTGGSVSTLTIQRTQQEDSAVYLCASSPEATGLAAAKNIQYFGAGTRLSVL.

This sequence joins TRBV4-1 and TRBJ1-2; D not resolved. Germline loops: CDR1 MGHRA, CDR2 YSYEKL. Trimming took off 1 base at V and 4 bases at J, with 16 bases between the two ends. The CDR3 has 16 residues. CDR3 in DNA: TGCGCCAGCAGCCAAGGAGAGTGGGTCCTAGGCTATGGCTACACCTTC. Translating gives CASSQGEWVLGYGYTF.

The table lists this clone with a few counts. The sample has other DNA sequences that encode this CDR3 too. As DNA, the CDR3 is TGTGCCAGCAGCTTAACAGATACGCAGTATTTT. Translation: CASSLTDTQYF. The chain carries TRBV11-3 and TRBJ2-3; D not resolved. The germline V gene encodes CDR1 SGHNT and CDR2 YENEEA. With 2 bases removed from V and 3 bases from J, the gap between germline ends came to 0 bases. The CDR3 has 11 amino acids.

The V gene is TRBV5-1, the J gene TRBJ2-3; D might be TRBD2 (5 bases). This CDR3 comprises 15 residues. The V and J ends lost 4 bases and 3 bases respectively, with 15 bases between them. CDR1 SGHRS and CDR2 YFSETQ come from the germline V gene. The CDR3 region has the DNA TGCGCCAGCAGCCCACCAGAGGGCATAACAGATACGCAGTATTTT. Its translation: CASSPPEGITDTQYF. The full variable domain, its missing parts supplied by reference TRBV5-1 and TRBJ2-3, is KAGVTQTPRYLIKTRGQQVTLSCSPISGHRSVSWYQQTPGQGLQFLFEYFSETQRNKGNFPGRFSGRQFSNSRSEMNVSTLELGDSALYLCASSPPEGITDTQYFGPGTRLTVL.

The CDR3, as DNA: TGTGCCAGCAACGCAGGGACAGGGTCCGGGGGGGAGCTGTTTTTT. This sequence encodes CASNAGTGSGGELFF. V is TRBV6-1 and J is TRBJ2-2; 9 positions agree with TRBD1. The CDR3 contains 15 residues. Germline CDR1 MNHNS, CDR2 SASEGT. V shed 7 bases and J 8 bases; nucleotides not matched to a gene: 11.

J is TRBJ2-2 and V is TRBV19; 9 bases fit TRBD2. The CDR3 is made up of 15 amino acids. Germline trimming cut 5 bases from V and 3 bases from J; bases unmatched to any gene: 4. Germline-derived CDR1 and CDR2 are LNHDA and SQIVND (reference sequence). The CDR3 coding sequence is TGTGCCAGTAGTTCTAGACTAGCGGACACCGGGGAGCTGTTTTTT. Protein product: CASSSRLADTGELFF.

This clone was detected only once. J is TRBJ2-3 and V is TRBV14, with D tentatively TRBD2 (6 bases). The length of the CDR3 is 13 residues. The germline gives CDR1 SGHDN, CDR2 FVKESK. Deletions cut 2 bases from V and 5 bases from J, with 8 bases between. Here the CDR3 reads CASSQNSGDTQYF. The CDR3 DNA follows: TGTGCCAGCAGCCAAAATAGCGGAGATACGCAGTATTTT.

This chain uses TRBV7-2 with TRBJ2-1; 10 nucleotides match TRBD1. The CDR3 has 16 residues. In germline, CDR1 is SGHTA, CDR2 FQGNSA. V lost 4 bases and J lost 4; bases outside the gene matches: 7. The CDR3 sequence: CASSSPTGGFYNEQFF. CDR3 nucleotides: TGTGCCAGCAGCTCCCCGACAGGGGGCTTTTACAATGAGCAGTTCTTC. The full variable domain, with the rest looked up from reference TRBV7-2 and TRBJ2-1, is GAGVSQSPSNKVTEKGKDVELRCDPISGHTALYWYRQSLGQGLEFLIYFQGNSAPDKSGLPSDRFSAERTGGSVSTLTIQRTQQEDSAVYLCASSSPTGGFYNEQFFGPGTRLTVL.

The chain has TRBV28 and TRBJ2-5; 10 bases align to TRBD2. Germline trimming cut 7 bases from V and 5 bases from J; bases unmatched to any gene: 7. The germline gives CDR1 MDHEN, CDR2 SYDVKM. This CDR3 has 14 amino acids. CDR3 protein: CASNPGLAMETQYF. CDR3 nucleotide sequence: TGTGCCAGCAACCCGGGACTAGCGATGGAGACCCAGTACTTC.

The chain combines TRBV29-1 with TRBJ1-2, with unresolved D. V was trimmed by 0 bases and J by 7 bases, leaving 3 bases between them. Looked up from germline, CDR1 is SQVTM and CDR2 is ANQGSEA. This CDR3 has 10 amino acids. The CDR3: CSVEEAGYTF. CDR3 DNA sequence: TGCAGCGTTGAAGAGGCTGGCTACACCTTC.

J is TRBJ2-5 and V is TRBV7-9; 9 bases align to TRBD2. The trim removed 5 bases at V and 1 base at J, leaving 8 bases unmatched. This CDR3 contains 16 residues. The germline V gene has CDR1 SEHNR and CDR2 FQNEAQ (reference sequence). This chain's CDR3 is CASSPQRGAIQETQYF. Written as DNA, the CDR3 is TGTGCCAGCAGCCCGCAGCGGGGGGCTATCCAAGAGACCCAGTACTTC.

CDR3 loop: CAIMASGSYEQYF. The DNA of the CDR3 is TGTGCCATCATGGCTAGCGGGAGTTACGAGCAGTACTTC. The chain uses TRBV10-3 and TRBJ2-7, with TRBD2 matching over 10 bases. Germline V CDR1 and CDR2: ENHRY, SYGVKD. CDR3 length equals 13 residues. The trim removed 7 bases at V and 4 bases at J, leaving 4 bases unmatched.

The J gene is TRBJ2-1, the V gene TRBV28, with D unclear. Germline V gene sequence: CDR1 MDHEN, CDR2 SYDVKM. Trimming pared 6 bases from V and 0 bases from J, leaving 15 bases between. The CDR3 has 16 residues. The CDR3 sequence: CASSPQRISSYNEQFF. The CDR3, as DNA: TGTGCCAGCAGCCCCCAGCGAATAAGCTCCTACAATGAGCAGTTCTTC.

This chain connects TRBV19 to TRBJ1-1; D gene uncertain. There are 15 residues in the CDR3. V lost 2 bases to trimming and J lost 2 bases, with 12 bases between them. Germline V gene data show CDR1 as LNHDA and CDR2 as SQIVND (reference sequence). The CDR3 sequence is CASSIQPAGNTEAFF. The CDR3 nucleotides are TGTGCCAGTAGTATACAGCCAGCTGGCAACACTGAAGCTTTCTTT.

The chain has TRBV15 and TRBJ2-5; D is possibly TRBD1 (6 bases). V was shortened by 1 base and J by 5 bases, with 14 bases between the two germline ends. CDR3 length: 15 residues. Germline loops: CDR1 LNHNV, CDR2 YYDKDF (reference sequence). CDR3 nucleotides: TGTGCCACCAGCAGAGGGGAGAGGGGGTTGGAGACCCAGTACTTC. Protein: CATSRGERGLETQYF.

The chain couples TRBV19 to TRBJ1-2; TRBD1 aligns across 7 bases. Germline V gene lookup returns CDR1 LNHDA and CDR2 SQIVND (reference sequence). CDR3 size: 14 residues. Germline trimming cut 5 bases from V and 2 bases from J; bases unmatched to any gene: 5. CDR3 residues: CASSVTGQNYGYTF. The CDR3 DNA is TGTGCCAGTAGTGTTACGGGACAGAACTATGGCTACACCTTC.

The rearrangement links TRBV5-4 to TRBJ1-2, with D possibly being TRBD1 (5 bases). The V end was cut by 0 bases, the J end by 3 bases, with 6 bases between. CDR1 and CDR2 (germline): SGHNT, YYREEE (reference sequence). The CDR3 totals 13 residues. In DNA form, the CDR3 reads TGTGCCAGCAGCTTGGGGGGCGACTATGGCTACACCTTC. This sequence encodes CASSLGGDYGYTF. The full variable domain, with the rest looked up from reference TRBV5-4 and TRBJ1-2, is ETGVTQSPTHLIKTRGQQVTLRCSSQSGHNTVSWYQQALGQGPQFIFQYYREEENGRGNFPPRFSGLQFPNYSSELNVNALELDDSALYLCASSLGGDYGYTFGSGTRLTVV.

The V and J genes are TRBV11-3 and TRBJ2-1; 7 nucleotides agree with TRBD2. Germline CDR1 reads SGHNT; CDR2 reads YENEEA. This CDR3 comprises 15 residues. V trimming: 5 bases; J trimming: 7 bases; junction bases outside the gene matches: 11. Here the CDR3 reads CASSLSGLGINEQFF. DNA of the CDR3: TGTGCCAGCAGCCTTAGCGGGTTAGGGATTAATGAGCAGTTCTTC.

This chain connects TRBV29-1 to TRBJ2-7; possibly TRBD1 for D (5 bases). CDR1 is SQVTM, CDR2 ANQGSEA, per germline. The CDR3 runs 13 residues. With 7 bases removed from V and 6 bases from J, the gap between germline ends came to 19 bases. The CDR3 spells CSATDPKGAEQYF. DNA for the CDR3: TGCAGCGCGACGGACCCAAAAGGGGCCGAGCAGTACTTC.

The rearrangement links TRBV10-3 to TRBJ2-5; no definite D call. In germline, CDR1 is ENHRY, CDR2 SYGVKD. This CDR3 has 13 amino acids. Between the trimmed V and J ends, which lost 1 base and 3 bases, there was a span of 6 bases. The chain's CDR3 is CAISEWHEETQYF. The CDR3 DNA sequence: TGTGCCATCAGTGAGTGGCATGAAGAGACCCAGTACTTC.

This chain links TRBV30 with TRBJ1-3; tentative D call: TRBD1 (6 bases). V lost 3 bases and J lost 2, with 14 bases in between. The CDR3 extends over 15 amino acids. Germline V gene lookup returns CDR1 GTSNPN and CDR2 SVGIG (reference sequence). The CDR3: CAWSIPTGTGNTIYF. CDR3 DNA sequence: TGTGCCTGGAGCATACCCACAGGGACTGGAAACACCATATATTTT.

The J gene is TRBJ2-1, the V gene TRBV9, with D possibly being TRBD1 (6 bases). Germline V gene lookup returns CDR1 SGDLS and CDR2 YYNGEE. Trimming removed 0 bases at V and 0 bases at J, with 10 bases between. The CDR3 extends over 16 amino acids. The CDR3 reads CASSVDGGRSYNEQFF. The CDR3 coding sequence is TGTGCCAGCAGCGTAGATGGGGGCCGCTCCTACAATGAGCAGTTCTTC.

This chain links TRBV7-2 with TRBJ1-2; D is possibly TRBD1 (5 bases). This CDR3 comprises 16 residues. Germline loops: CDR1 SGHTA, CDR2 FQGNSA. V was clipped by 2 bases and J by 2 bases, with 15 bases between them. CDR3 in DNA: TGTGCCAGCAGCTTAACATTGGCCCGGGACAACTATGGCTACACCTTC. Protein sequence: CASSLTLARDNYGYTF.

The chain joins TRBV28 to TRBJ2-3, with unresolved D. Per germline, CDR1 MDHEN and CDR2 SYDVKM. Trimming cost V 6 bases and J 1 base, with 8 bases left between them. The CDR3 totals 13 residues. The CDR3 loop reads CASRETGTDTQYF. CDR3 DNA sequence: TGTGCCAGCAGAGAAACCGGCACAGATACGCAGTATTTT. The whole variable domain, remainder taken from reference TRBV28 and TRBJ2-3, is DVKVTQSSRYLVKRTGEKVFLECVQDMDHENMFWYRQDPGLGLRLIYFSYDVKMKEKGDIPEGYSVSREKKERFSLILESASTNQTSMYLCASRETGTDTQYFGPGTRLTVL.

The chain joins TRBV4-3 to TRBJ2-6; D is perhaps TRBD1 (5 bases). The CDR3 contains 17 residues. V was cut by 2 bases and J by 0 bases, with 11 bases left in between. The germline V gene has CDR1 LGHNA and CDR2 YSLEER. This CDR3 reads CASSQRWGRSGANVLTF. The CDR3, as DNA: TGCGCCAGCAGCCAACGGTGGGGCCGCTCTGGGGCCAACGTCCTGACTTTC.

The gene calls are TRBV15 and TRBJ2-7; 7 bases fit TRBD2. Germline CDR1 reads LNHNV; CDR2 reads YYDKDF (reference sequence). The CDR3 extends over 14 amino acids. Trimming cost V 5 bases and J 5 bases; bases outside gene matches: 9. The chain's CDR3 is CATSARTSFHEQYF. Here the CDR3 DNA reads TGTGCCACCAGCGCAAGGACTAGTTTTCACGAGCAGTACTTC.

The rearrangement links TRBV30 to TRBJ1-3, with D uncertain. The CDR3 runs 12 residues. V lost 1 base, J lost 0 bases, and 1 base lay in between. CDR1 is GTSNPN and CDR2 is SVGIG in the germline V gene (reference sequence). The DNA for the CDR3 is TGTGCCTGGAGTGCCTCTGGAAACACCATATATTTT. The encoded protein is CAWSASGNTIYF.

The chain carries TRBV4-1 and TRBJ2-2; D remains ambiguous. The CDR3 is 15 residues long. V was trimmed by 4 bases and J by 4 bases, leaving 13 bases between them. Germline CDR1 MGHRA, CDR2 YSYEKL. The CDR3 protein is CASSRNPLATGELFF. DNA for the CDR3: TGCGCCAGCAGCCGGAACCCCCTGGCCACCGGGGAGCTGTTTTTT.

The chain couples TRBV5-5 to TRBJ2-5, with 8 bases lining up with TRBD2. The CDR3 loop spans 15 amino acids. CDR1 and CDR2 (germline): SGHKS, YYEKEE (reference sequence). V lost 6 bases, J lost 4 bases, and 11 bases stayed unmatched. CDR3 nucleotides: TGTGCCAGCACCCTCCTCGGGGGGGCCGGAGAGACCCAGTACTTC. Protein: CASTLLGGAGETQYF. Variable domain in full (rest from reference TRBV5-5 and TRBJ2-5): DAGVTQSPTHLIKTRGQQVTLRCSPISGHKSVSWYQQVLGQGPQFIFQYYEKEERGRGNFPDRFSARQFPNYSSELNVNALLLGDSALYLCASTLLGGAGETQYFGPGTRLLVL.

For the CDR3, the DNA is TGTGCCAGCAGTTCCGCCGGTGGTGGGGGAGAGACCCAGTACTTC. Translation: CASSSAGGGGETQYF. V gene TRBV28 combines with J gene TRBJ2-5; D tentatively fits TRBD1 or TRBD2 (5 bases each). This CDR3 comprises 15 residues. Germline CDR1 is MDHEN and CDR2 is SYDVKM. Between the trimmed V and J ends, which lost 4 bases and 4 bases, there was a span of 16 bases.

This clone was seen just once. The CDR3 loop is CASSSQVGAFF. The CDR3 DNA follows: TGTGCCAGCAGTTCGCAGGTCGGAGCTTTCTTT. This sequence joins TRBV28 and TRBJ1-1, with D unresolved. V lost 4 bases and J 10 bases, leaving 10 bases between the germline ends. Germline CDR1 and CDR2: MDHEN and SYDVKM. This CDR3 has 11 amino acids.